This section outlines one T cell receptor beta chain sequence together with its context. What it binds is unknown. The data originate from a study of cytomegalovirus exposure and HLA in healthy donors. From germline, CDR1 is MDHEN and CDR2 SYDVKM. The CDR3 sequence is 12 residues long. V lost 6 bases and J 4 bases, leaving 9 bases between the germline ends. Assay: immunoSEQ multiplex PCR; the TCRdb copy retains only in-frame clones and omits some. Of about 58,000 clones listed, about 88% are singletons. Whole-study findings and limits: The authors enumerated over 150 TCR beta chains as linked to cytomegalovirus. One later analysis, an examination of the roughly 130 validation repertoires, found that first-cohort TCR clusters tended to co-occur in them. High specificity and sensitivity for cytomegalovirus status were reported for the classifier.

The sequenced sample consisted of PBMCs. This clonotype was obtained from a young man in good health and CMV-seronegative. V is TRBV28 and J is TRBJ1-2; D unresolved. CDR3 nucleotide sequence: TGTGCCAGCAGGCCTAACGTCTATGGCTACACCTTC. This codes for CASRPNVYGYTF.